A single sample is the source of the 28 T cell receptor beta chains below, sequenced in a study of identical twins. One entry per CDR3 protein results from TCRdb running MiXCR on the 5' RACE reads. The sample comprises a few hundred thousand distinct CDR3 sequences, about 10% of which are singletons, and approximately 9.1% rests with the top ten. Sequenced input: memory T cells sorted from blood. These receptors were collected from a man aged 45-65 years in good health.

This clonotype was observed a handful of times. The chain recombines TRBV9 with TRBJ1-2, with D perhaps TRBD1 (6 bases). The CDR3 runs 14 residues. V shed 3 bases and J shed 6 bases, with 15 bases lying between them. The germline V gene encodes CDR1 SGDLS and CDR2 YYNGEE. The DNA of the CDR3 is TGTGCCAGCAGCGCAGTACAGGGAGGGAATGGCTACACCTTC. Its translation: CASSAVQGGNGYTF.

The chain recombines TRBV24-1 with TRBJ2-5; TRBD2 aligns across 7 bases. V shed 5 bases and J 5 bases; nucleotides not matched to a gene: 1. There are 12 residues in the CDR3. Germline CDR1 reads KGHDR; CDR2 reads SFDVKD. CDR3 in DNA: TGTGCCACCAGTGTCGGGGGGGAGACCCAGTACTTC. This codes for CATSVGGETQYF.

This clonotype has ten or more counts. The V gene is TRBV11-2, the J gene TRBJ1-6; tentatively, D is TRBD1 (5 bases). CDR3 size: 14 residues. Between the trimmed V and J ends, which lost 4 bases and 10 bases, there was a span of 14 bases. CDR1 and CDR2 from the germline V gene are SGHAT and FQNNGV. The CDR3 DNA follows: TGTGCCAGCAGCTCCGTGCGGGGGTACTCACCCCTCCACTTT. It codes for CASSSVRGYSPLHF.

This clonotype was counted ten times or more. The chain recombines TRBV10-3 with TRBJ2-4; D may be TRBD2 (6 bases). The ends were cut back, 8 bases at V and 0 bases at J, with 14 bases in the middle. There are 15 residues in the CDR3. Germline lookup yields CDR1 ENHRY and CDR2 SYGVKD. CDR3 amino acids: CAIRAGNLAKNIQYF. The CDR3 region has the DNA TGTGCCATCCGGGCGGGGAATCTAGCCAAAAACATTCAGTACTTC.

This clonotype has ten or more counts. The chain employs TRBV9 and TRBJ2-5, with TRBD2 identical over 10 bases. The CDR3 spans 16 residues. V gave up 2 bases and J gave up 6 bases; unmatched junction bases: 10. The V gene's germline CDR1 is SGDLS and CDR2 YYNGEE. The CDR3 DNA reads TGTGCCAGCAGCGTCGGCGTAGCGGGAGGTGAAAAGACCCAGTACTTC. It yields the protein CASSVGVAGGEKTQYF.

The genes are TRBV7-9 and TRBJ2-1; TRBD2 agrees at 7 bases. The CDR3 length is 17 residues. Germline-derived CDR1 and CDR2 are SEHNR and FQNEAQ (reference sequence). V trimming: 6 bases; J trimming: 5 bases; junction bases outside the gene matches: 16. The CDR3: CASRRGARTGGNNEQFF. The CDR3 DNA reads TGTGCCAGCAGGCGCGGGGCCCGTACGGGGGGAAACAATGAGCAGTTCTTC.

This clonotype was counted a few times. The CDR3 DNA is TGTGCCAGCAGTGAAGGACAATGGAGGACAGATACGCAGTATTTT. It translates to CASSEGQWRTDTQYF. The rearrangement uses TRBV6-1 and TRBJ2-3, with a tentative D call TRBD2 (5 bases). The CDR3 is 15 amino acids. CDR1 is MNHNS and CDR2 is SASEGT in the germline V gene. V shed 1 base and J shed 3 bases, with 11 bases lying between them.

This clonotype was seen only a few times. This chain joins TRBV7-9 and TRBJ1-1; 9 nucleotides match TRBD1. Unmatched junction bases numbered 6, after V lost 0 bases and J lost 4 bases. The CDR3 contains 16 residues. In germline, CDR1 is SEHNR, CDR2 FQNEAQ (reference sequence). In DNA form, the CDR3 reads TGTGCCAGCAGCTTAGCTCGGACAGGGGTTGGCACTGAAGCTTTCTTT. This encodes CASSLARTGVGTEAFF.

This clonotype was counted at least ten times. This chain uses TRBV20-1 with TRBJ2-2, with 7 positions matching TRBD1. CDR3 length: 16 amino acids. Germline V gene lookup returns CDR1 DFQATT and CDR2 SNEGSKA (reference sequence). V shed 0 bases and J 2 bases; nucleotides not matched to a gene: 6. The CDR3 DNA reads TGCAGTGCTAGAGATATCACAGGGGACAACACCGGGGAGCTGTTTTTT. Amino acids: CSARDITGDNTGELFF.

This clonotype has at least ten counts. This chain links TRBV7-9 with TRBJ2-7; possibly TRBD1 for D (5 bases). V shed 5 bases and J shed 2 bases, with 13 bases lying between them. Looked up from germline, CDR1 is SEHNR and CDR2 is FQNEAQ (reference sequence). This CDR3 region has 14 residues. CDR3 sequence: CASSVWGDTYEQYF. DNA for the CDR3: TGTGCCAGCAGCGTCTGGGGCGATACCTACGAGCAGTACTTC.

This clonotype was found many times. The CDR3 carries no conserved terminal phenylalanine or tryptophan, so it likely arises from a read error. V and J are TRBV7-2 and TRBJ2-6, with TRBD1 identical over 8 bases. CDR1 SGHTA and CDR2 FQGNSA come from the germline V gene. V trimming: 5 bases; J trimming: 2 bases; junction bases outside the gene matches: 8. The CDR3 loop spans 17 amino acids. As DNA, the CDR3 is TGTGCCAGCAGCCCGAGACAGGGGAGACCTGGGGCCAACGTCCTGACTCTC. Residues: CASSPRQGRPGANVLTL.

The V call is TRBV28, the J call TRBJ2-1, with a possible D match to TRBD2 (6 bases). With 4 bases removed from V and 12 bases from J, the gap between germline ends came to 16 bases. This CDR3 contains 13 residues. Germline V gene data show CDR1 as MDHEN and CDR2 as SYDVKM. The CDR3 protein is CASSSGLGQVQFF. The CDR3 DNA reads TGTGCCAGCAGTTCGGGACTGGGGCAGGTGCAGTTCTTC.

The table lists this clonotype with many counts. This chain uses TRBV29-1 with TRBJ2-1; D may be TRBD2 (6 bases). Between the trimmed V and J ends, which lost 1 base and 7 bases, there was a span of 11 bases. CDR1 and CDR2 (germline): SQVTM, ANQGSEA. The CDR3 has 13 residues. CDR3 sequence (DNA): TGCAGCGTTGAAGTGTCTGGGGGGAATGAGCAGTTCTTC. Its translation: CSVEVSGGNEQFF.

This clonotype was seen a few times. The chain employs TRBV3-1 and TRBJ1-1; D gene ambiguous. There are 13 residues in the CDR3. CDR1 is LGHDT, CDR2 YNNKEL, per germline (reference sequence). V lost 2 bases, J lost 6 bases, and 10 bases lay in between. The CDR3 DNA reads TGTGCCAGCAGCCAACTCGCGGGCGCTGAAGCTTTCTTT. It codes for CASSQLAGAEAFF.

The chain employs TRBV5-6 and TRBJ2-5, with a tentative D call TRBD2 (6 bases). V dropped 0 bases and J dropped 10 bases, with 13 bases sitting between them. The germline gives CDR1 SGHDT, CDR2 YYEEEE. The CDR3 has 13 amino acids. This chain's CDR3 is CASSLDRRGDQYF. The CDR3 DNA is TGTGCCAGCAGCTTGGATAGGCGGGGAGACCAGTACTTC.

This clonotype has a handful of counts. The CDR3 loop reads CASSLMSSGSSYEQYF. DNA for the CDR3: TGTGCCAGCAGCTTAATGTCTAGCGGAAGCTCCTACGAGCAGTACTTC. V gene TRBV7-2 combines with J gene TRBJ2-7; TRBD2 matches 7 bases. Germline CDR1 is SGHTA and CDR2 is FQGNSA. The CDR3 runs 16 residues. After removal of 2 bases from V and 0 bases from J, the junction contained 7 bases not matched to a gene.

This clonotype was counted many times. The V gene is TRBV6-2 or TRBV6-3, the J gene TRBJ1-1; D unresolved. Germline CDR1 is MNHEY and CDR2 is SVGEGT. The CDR3 is 13 residues long. The V end lost 2 bases, the J end lost 1 base, and 5 bases lay between the germline ends. In DNA, the CDR3 is TGTGCCAGCAGTTACAGGAGGAACACTGAAGCTTTCTTT. It yields the protein CASSYRRNTEAFF.

In its sample, this clonotype was seen many times. This chain connects TRBV5-1 to TRBJ2-3; 7 positions match TRBD2. V lost 1 base to trimming and J lost 0 bases; unmatched junction nucleotides: 8. Germline V CDR1 and CDR2: SGHRS, YFSETQ. The CDR3 extends over 17 amino acids. The CDR3 spells CASSLRASGYSTDTQYF. CDR3 nucleotide sequence: TGCGCCAGCAGCTTGAGGGCTAGCGGATACAGCACAGATACGCAGTATTTT.

This clonotype was counted many times. CDR3 region: CSARGLRGSTDEQYF. The CDR3 nucleotides are TGCAGTGCTAGAGGGTTGCGGGGTTCTACCGACGAGCAGTACTTC. V usage is TRBV20-1 and J usage is TRBJ2-7, with D possibly being TRBD2 (6 bases). The CDR3 runs 15 residues. The V and J ends lost 1 base and 5 bases respectively, with 18 bases between them. Germline V gene sequence: CDR1 DFQATT, CDR2 SNEGSKA (reference sequence).

The table lists this clonotype with a few counts. The chain joins TRBV18 to TRBJ2-5; the D gene is possibly TRBD2 (5 bases). From germline, CDR1 is KGHSH and CDR2 LQKENI. CDR3 length equals 14 residues. Trimming removed 5 bases at V and 4 bases at J, with 14 bases between. The CDR3, as DNA: TGTGCCAGCTCAGCTAACAGCGGCGGAGAGACCCAGTACTTC. Its protein product is CASSANSGGETQYF.

This chain joins TRBV27 and TRBJ2-1; TRBD1 agrees at 7 bases. The CDR3 extends over 17 amino acids. CDR1 is MNHEY, CDR2 SMNVEV, per germline (reference sequence). V dropped 5 bases and J dropped 0; count of bases not matched to a gene: 10. CDR3 sequence (DNA): TGTGCCAGCAGTCTGTCGACCGGGACAGCCTCCTACAATGAGCAGTTCTTC. Translating it yields CASSLSTGTASYNEQFF.

In its sample, this clonotype was seen many times. The V and J genes are TRBV29-1 and TRBJ2-5; TRBD1 matches at 9 bases. The CDR3 loop spans 15 amino acids. Germline CDR1 and CDR2: SQVTM and ANQGSEA. With V trimmed by 3 bases and J by 0 bases, 5 bases remained unmatched. CDR3 loop: CSVDGDRGYQETQYF. The DNA of the CDR3 is TGCAGCGTTGATGGCGACAGGGGGTACCAAGAGACCCAGTACTTC. Full variable domain (outside the CDR3, taken from reference TRBV29-1 and TRBJ2-5): SAVISQKPSRDICQRGTSLTIQCQVDSQVTMMFWYRQQPGQSLTLIATANQGSEATYESGFVIDKFPISRPNLTFSTLTVSNMSPEDSSIYLCSVDGDRGYQETQYFGPGTRLLVL.

The table lists this clonotype with a few counts. The chain links TRBV6-1 to TRBJ1-2; 9 positions match TRBD1. The J segment lost 4 bases and the V segment lost 6 bases, leaving 15 bases of the junction unmatched. Germline CDR1 reads MNHNS; CDR2 reads SASEGT. The CDR3 totals 17 residues. CDR3 bases: TGTGCCAGCAGGGAATTCGCCTCGACAGGGGGTTCCTATGGCTACACCTTC. Protein: CASREFASTGGSYGYTF.

The chain uses TRBV5-5 and TRBJ2-1; TRBD2 aligns across 12 bases. Germline CDR1 is SGHKS and CDR2 is YYEKEE (reference sequence). This CDR3 is 18 amino acids long. Unmatched junction bases numbered 10, after V lost 3 bases and J lost 3 bases. This chain's CDR3 is CASSSRLAGGRDYNEQFF. CDR3 bases: TGTGCCAGCAGCTCCCGTCTAGCGGGAGGGAGGGACTACAATGAGCAGTTCTTC.

The V and J genes are TRBV2 and TRBJ1-6, with 7 bases fitting TRBD1. After removal of 7 bases from V and 10 bases from J, the junction contained 7 bases not matched to a gene. Germline CDR1 is SNHLY and CDR2 is FYNNEI. This CDR3 comprises 13 residues. The CDR3 region is CASTKQGYSPLHF. In DNA form, the CDR3 reads TGTGCCAGCACAAAACAGGGGTACTCACCCCTCCACTTT. Supplemented by reference TRBV2 and TRBJ1-6, the full variable domain reads EPEVTQTPSHQVTQMGQEVILRCVPISNHLYFYWYRQILGQKVEFLVSFYNNEISEKSEIFDDQFSVERPDGSNFTLKIRSTKLEDSAMYFCASTKQGYSPLHFGNGTRLTVT.

The chain couples TRBV10-3 to TRBJ2-7, with 14 positions matching TRBD2. J was trimmed by 3 bases and V by 2 bases; bases with no gene match: 3. This CDR3 comprises 16 residues. CDR1 and CDR2 from the germline V gene are ENHRY and SYGVKD. The CDR3 is CAISETGLAGVYEQYF. The DNA for the CDR3 is TGTGCCATCAGTGAGACGGGACTAGCGGGGGTCTACGAGCAGTACTTC.

The genes are TRBV18 and TRBJ1-1; 12 positions match TRBD1. This CDR3 spans 16 amino acids. The germline gives CDR1 KGHSH, CDR2 LQKENI. Unmatched junction bases numbered 7, after V lost 3 bases and J lost 5 bases. The CDR3 DNA reads as TGTGCCAGCTCACCGGGGGACAGGGGGCAAAATACTGAAGCTTTCTTT. Protein product: CASSPGDRGQNTEAFF.

The V and J genes are TRBV11-2 and TRBJ1-5; D is unclear. Germline lookup yields CDR1 SGHAT and CDR2 FQNNGV. V gave up 0 bases and J gave up 1 base, with 10 bases separating them. The CDR3 extends over 16 amino acids. The CDR3 bases are TGTGCCAGCAGCTTAGATCGGGGTGAGAGCAATCAGCCCCAGCATTTT. Translation gives CASSLDRGESNQPQHF.